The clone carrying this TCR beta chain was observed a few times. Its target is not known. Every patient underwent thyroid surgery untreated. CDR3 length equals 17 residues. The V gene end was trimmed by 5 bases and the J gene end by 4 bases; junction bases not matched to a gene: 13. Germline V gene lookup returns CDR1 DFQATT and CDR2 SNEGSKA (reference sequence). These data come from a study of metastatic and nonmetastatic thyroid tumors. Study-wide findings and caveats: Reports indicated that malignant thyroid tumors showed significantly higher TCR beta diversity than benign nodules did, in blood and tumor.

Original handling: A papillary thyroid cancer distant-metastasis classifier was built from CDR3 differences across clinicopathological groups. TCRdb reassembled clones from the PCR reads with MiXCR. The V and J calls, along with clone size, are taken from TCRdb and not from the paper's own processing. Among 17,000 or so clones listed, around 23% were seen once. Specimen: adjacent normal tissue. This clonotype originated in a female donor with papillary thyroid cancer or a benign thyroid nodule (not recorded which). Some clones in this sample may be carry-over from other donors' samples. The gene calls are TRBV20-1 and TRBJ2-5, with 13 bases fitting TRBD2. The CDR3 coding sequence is TGCAGTGCTCAGCCGGGACTAGCGGGGCCGAGGGGAGAGACCCAGTACTTC. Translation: CSAQPGLAGPRGETQYF.